The 32 T cell receptor beta chains below all came from one sample that was sequenced in a study of blood T cells in healthy people across ages. Then a second PCR, running roughly 7 to 11 cycles, was carried out with a sample-barcoded 5' primer and a J-beta primer mix. TCRdb used MiXCR to reprocess the 5' RACE reads, holding one entry per CDR3 protein. The sample includes over 1,300,000 distinct CDR3 sequences, approximately 59% of them seen just once. The sample comprised blood. These receptors originate from a man aged 18 to 30 in good health.

This chain connects TRBV2 to TRBJ2-3; no clear D. The CDR3 extends over 13 amino acids. Germline CDR1 SNHLY, CDR2 FYNNEI. Trimming pared 4 bases from V and 5 bases from J, leaving 10 bases between. The CDR3 reads CASSVNQRDTQYF. The DNA for the CDR3 is TGTGCCAGCAGTGTGAACCAGAGAGATACGCAGTATTTT.

This clonotype was seen a handful of times. The chain combines TRBV4-1 with TRBJ2-7, with TRBD2 matching 10 bases. Trimming removed 0 bases from V and 2 bases from J; junction bases left unmatched: 4. The CDR3 runs to 16 residues. From germline, CDR1 is MGHRA and CDR2 YSYEKL. CDR3 residues: CASSQDPSGGTYEQYF. CDR3 in DNA: TGCGCCAGCAGCCAAGATCCTAGCGGGGGCACCTACGAGCAGTACTTC.

This clonotype was picked up one time. V and J are TRBV3-1 and TRBJ2-7; D possibly corresponds to TRBD1 (5 bases). V was shortened by 1 base and J by 2 bases, with 12 bases between the two germline ends. The CDR3 is made up of 15 amino acids. The germline V gene has CDR1 LGHDT and CDR2 YNNKEL (reference sequence). CDR3 nucleotide sequence: TGTGCCAGCAGCCAAGTTGGGGCAGGGACCTACGAGCAGTACTTC. Translated, it gives CASSQVGAGTYEQYF.

The V gene is TRBV29-1, the J gene TRBJ1-2; D perhaps matches TRBD1 (6 bases). CDR3 length equals 13 residues. Per the germline V gene, CDR1 is SQVTM and CDR2 is ANQGSEA. Between the trimmed V and J ends, which lost 4 bases and 1 base, there was a span of 10 bases. CDR3 amino acids: CSVVGADNYGYTF. The CDR3 nucleotides read TGCAGCGTTGTGGGGGCAGATAACTATGGCTACACCTTC.

The J gene is TRBJ2-6, the V gene TRBV18; 10 positions match TRBD1. This CDR3 has 18 amino acids. Germline values: CDR1 KGHSH, CDR2 LQKENI. V gave up 4 bases and J gave up 1 base; unmatched junction bases: 7. CDR3 amino acids: CASSHRQGAGSGANVLTF. The CDR3 region has the DNA TGTGCCAGCTCACACCGACAGGGGGCGGGTTCTGGGGCCAACGTCCTGACTTTC. Looking up the rest from reference TRBV18 and TRBJ2-6 gives the full variable domain: NAGVMQNPRHLVRRRGQEARLRCSPMKGHSHVYWYRQLPEEGLKFMVYLQKENIIDESGMPKERFSAEFPKEGPSILRIQQVVRGDSAAYFCASSHRQGAGSGANVLTFGAGSRLTVL.

A few counts support this clonotype. The chain carries TRBV4-1 and TRBJ2-4; either TRBD1 or TRBD2 may supply D (6 bases each). Trimming pared 1 base from V and 9 bases from J, leaving 19 bases between. The germline gives CDR1 MGHRA, CDR2 YSYEKL. This CDR3 has 16 residues. DNA of the CDR3: TGCGCCAGCAGCCAAGTGGGCCTTCTATCGGGGGCCATTCAGTACTTC. This sequence encodes CASSQVGLLSGAIQYF.

Only a few counts were recorded for this clonotype. CDR3 coding DNA: TGCGCCAGCAGCAATAACAGGGGACGATCAGATACGCAGTATTTT. It is translated as CASSNNRGRSDTQYF. The V gene is TRBV5-1, the J gene TRBJ2-3; TRBD1 matches at 7 bases. The CDR3 covers 15 residues. J was trimmed by 4 bases and V by 4 bases; bases with no gene match: 9. Germline V gene sequence: CDR1 SGHRS, CDR2 YFSETQ.

This rearrangement joins TRBV12-3 or TRBV12-4 to TRBJ2-1; 7 nucleotides align to TRBD2. The V gene end was trimmed by 6 bases and the J gene end by 13 bases; junction bases not matched to a gene: 9. This CDR3 comprises 12 residues. The CDR3 DNA reads TGTGCCAGCAGCCGAGGACTAGTCATCCAGTTCTTC. Protein sequence: CASSRGLVIQFF.

The chain joins TRBV29-1 to TRBJ2-3; 12 positions match TRBD2. The germline gives CDR1 SQVTM, CDR2 ANQGSEA. The CDR3 length is 16 residues. J gave up 3 bases and V 4 bases, and 8 bases lay outside the gene matches. The DNA for the CDR3 is TGCAGCGTTGCCCTTGGGACTAGCGGGCCTACAGATACGCAGTATTTT. As protein: CSVALGTSGPTDTQYF.

This clonotype has only a few counts. V and J are TRBV20-1 and TRBJ1-5, with a possible D match to TRBD1 (6 bases). Per the germline V gene, CDR1 is DFQATT and CDR2 is SNEGSKA (reference sequence). The V and J ends lost 4 bases and 6 bases respectively, with 13 bases between them. This CDR3 has 13 amino acids. Written as DNA, the CDR3 is TGCAGTGCTATAGAGGGGGACGCTCAGCCCCAGCATTTT. Amino acids: CSAIEGDAQPQHF.

A few counts support this clonotype. J is TRBJ1-5 and V is TRBV20-1, with TRBD1 matching over 11 bases. CDR1 is DFQATT and CDR2 is SNEGSKA in the germline V gene (reference sequence). The V segment lost 4 bases and the J segment 8 bases; nucleotides outside the gene matches: 4. The CDR3 runs 13 residues. In nucleotides, the CDR3 is TGCAGTGCTACGGGACAGGGGGTGAAGCCCCAGCATTTT. Translating it yields CSATGQGVKPQHF.

This chain connects TRBV6-5 to TRBJ2-4; D gene unclear. V was trimmed by 7 bases and J by 5 bases, leaving 12 bases between them. CDR3 length equals 13 residues. CDR1 and CDR2 (germline): MNHEY, SVGAGI. Here the CDR3 DNA reads TGTGCCAGCACTAAGCCCGGGCAAAACATTCAGTACTTC. Its protein product is CASTKPGQNIQYF.

The V gene is TRBV20-1, the J gene TRBJ2-5; no clear D. This CDR3 is 13 amino acids long. Germline V gene data show CDR1 as DFQATT and CDR2 as SNEGSKA (reference sequence). Trimming removed 1 base at V and 1 base at J, with 7 bases between. CDR3 DNA sequence: TGCAGTGCTAGAGCGGCAGTCCAAGAGACCCAGTACTTC. This codes for CSARAAVQETQYF.

This clonotype appeared a few times. V gene TRBV15 combines with J gene TRBJ2-3, with 10 bases aligning to TRBD1. The V gene's germline CDR1 is LNHNV and CDR2 YYDKDF (reference sequence). This CDR3 contains 16 residues. The ends lost 4 bases at V and 2 bases at J; junction bases unmatched: 6. The DNA of the CDR3 is TGTGCCACCAGCATTCGGACAGGGGGATACACAGATACGCAGTATTTT. It encodes CATSIRTGGYTDTQYF.

This chain connects TRBV20-1 to TRBJ2-1; possibly TRBD1 for D (5 bases). The CDR3 runs 14 residues. Trimming pared 8 bases from V and 6 bases from J, leaving 20 bases between. Germline lookup yields CDR1 DFQATT and CDR2 SNEGSKA (reference sequence). This CDR3 reads CSFVQGPRANEQFF. DNA of the CDR3: TGCAGTTTCGTCCAGGGCCCCAGGGCCAATGAGCAGTTCTTC.

This chain links TRBV4-3 with TRBJ2-3; 7 bases map to TRBD2. CDR3 length: 15 residues. Trimming removed 2 bases from V and 1 base from J; junction bases left unmatched: 3. Germline lookup yields CDR1 LGHNA and CDR2 YSLEER. The CDR3 nucleotides are TGCGCCAGCAGCCAAACTGCGGGGGGCACAGATACGCAGTATTTT. Its translation is CASSQTAGGTDTQYF.

J is TRBJ2-3 and V is TRBV28; 9 bases map to TRBD1. The CDR3 consists of 17 residues. The germline CDR1 and CDR2 sequences are MDHEN and SYDVKM. Trimming at V came to 6 bases and at J to 4 bases, leaving 14 bases not matched to a gene. CDR3 bases: TGTGCCAGCAGGCTCCTCCCGGGACAGGGTTCCGCAGATACGCAGTATTTT. Encoded protein: CASRLLPGQGSADTQYF.

The chain carries TRBV5-6 and TRBJ2-4, with D possibly being TRBD1 or TRBD2 (5 bases each). The J call is in doubt because the DNA end fits TRBJ2-5 better. Germline V gene data show CDR1 as SGHDT and CDR2 as YYEEEE. This CDR3 contains 15 residues. CDR3 in DNA: TGTGCCAGCAGCTCCCGGGACGCCATGGAAGAGACCCAGTACTTC. It is translated as CASSSRDAMEETQYF.

This clonotype was counted a single time. The V gene is TRBV20-1, the J gene TRBJ1-2, with D possibly being TRBD1 (6 bases). CDR3 size: 12 residues. V gave up 2 bases and J gave up 7 bases, with 11 bases separating them. Germline V gene lookup returns CDR1 DFQATT and CDR2 SNEGSKA (reference sequence). CDR3 loop: CSARSGAGGYTF. The CDR3 bases are TGCAGTGCTAGATCGGGGGCAGGTGGCTACACCTTC.

This chain links TRBV2 with TRBJ2-1; TRBD2 matches 7 bases. Germline V lookup: CDR1 SNHLY, CDR2 FYNNEI. The CDR3 runs to 17 residues. J was trimmed by 3 bases and V by 2 bases; bases with no gene match: 10. Here the CDR3 reads CASSERALAEYYNEQFF. The CDR3 DNA reads as TGTGCCAGCAGTGAACGGGCCCTAGCGGAGTACTACAATGAGCAGTTCTTC. Looking up the rest from reference TRBV2 and TRBJ2-1 gives the full variable domain: EPEVTQTPSHQVTQMGQEVILRCVPISNHLYFYWYRQILGQKVEFLVSFYNNEISEKSEIFDDQFSVERPDGSNFTLKIRSTKLEDSAMYFCASSERALAEYYNEQFFGPGTRLTVL.

The gene calls are TRBV27 and TRBJ2-1; 8 bases are a match to TRBD2. J lost 8 bases, V lost 3 bases, and 6 bases had no gene match. Germline CDR1 reads MNHEY; CDR2 reads SMNVEV (reference sequence). This CDR3 comprises 14 residues. The CDR3 coding sequence is TGTGCCAGCAGTTTCGTCGGGGGGGCCCATGAGCAGTTCTTC. It is translated as CASSFVGGAHEQFF.

This chain connects TRBV4-1 to TRBJ2-5; D may be TRBD1 (6 bases). The J call could be wrong; TRBJ2-7 is a better fit for the DNA end. The CDR3 sequence is 14 residues long. Germline V gene lookup returns CDR1 MGHRA and CDR2 YSYEKL. The CDR3 loop is CASSQLGAKYEQYF. In DNA, the CDR3 is TGCGCCAGCAGCCAGCTGGGGGCGAAATACGAGCAGTACTTC.

The genes are TRBV12-3 or TRBV12-4 and TRBJ2-7, with 11 bases identical to TRBD1. The CDR3 has 14 amino acids. V gave up 7 bases and J gave up 3 bases; unmatched junction bases: 5. CDR3 sequence (DNA): TGTGCCAGCAAGGGACAGGGGGTTGTCTACGAGCAGTACTTC. Translation: CASKGQGVVYEQYF.

The rearrangement joins TRBV29-1 to TRBJ2-3, with D possibly TRBD2 on 6 matching bases. Trimming pared 5 bases from V and 0 bases from J, leaving 18 bases between. Looked up from germline, CDR1 is SQVTM and CDR2 is ANQGSEA. The CDR3 consists of 16 residues. The CDR3 reads CSVHPGGEASTDTQYF. In DNA form, the CDR3 reads TGCAGCGTTCACCCCGGAGGGGAGGCTAGCACAGATACGCAGTATTTT.

The J gene is TRBJ2-1, the V gene TRBV4-1, with TRBD2 matching 7 bases. V lost 0 bases to trimming and J lost 2 bases; unmatched junction nucleotides: 10. In germline, CDR1 is MGHRA, CDR2 YSYEKL. There are 18 residues in the CDR3. The CDR3 coding sequence is TGCGCCAGCAGCCAAGATCGGACCAGCGGGAAGACCTACAATGAGCAGTTCTTC. This codes for CASSQDRTSGKTYNEQFF.

This clonotype was seen a handful of times. The rearrangement links TRBV4-3 to TRBJ1-2; D remains ambiguous. The CDR3 loop spans 15 amino acids. The V gene's germline CDR1 is LGHNA and CDR2 YSLEER. V was shortened by 0 bases and J by 8 bases, with 16 bases between the two germline ends. The DNA of the CDR3 is TGCGCCAGCAGCCAAGATATAGTATCGGGGTTGGGCTACACCTTC. Its protein is CASSQDIVSGLGYTF.

This chain joins TRBV27 and TRBJ2-1; D call uncertain. V was trimmed by 0 bases and J by 0 bases, leaving 6 bases between them. This CDR3 is 15 amino acids long. CDR1 is MNHEY and CDR2 is SMNVEV in the germline V gene (reference sequence). CDR3 nucleotide sequence: TGTGCCAGCAGTTTATCCCGGAGCTCCTACAATGAGCAGTTCTTC. Encoded protein: CASSLSRSSYNEQFF.

The chain combines TRBV28 with TRBJ2-1, with 10 bases that match TRBD1. Trimming removed 2 bases from V and 6 bases from J; junction bases left unmatched: 4. From germline, CDR1 is MDHEN and CDR2 SYDVKM. CDR3 length: 15 amino acids. CDR3 coding DNA: TGTGCCAGCAGTTTACCGGGACAGGGGTTCAATGAGCAGTTCTTC. Residues: CASSLPGQGFNEQFF. Full variable domain (rest looked up from reference TRBV28 and TRBJ2-1): DVKVTQSSRYLVKRTGEKVFLECVQDMDHENMFWYRQDPGLGLRLIYFSYDVKMKEKGDIPEGYSVSREKKERFSLILESASTNQTSMYLCASSLPGQGFNEQFFGPGTRLTVL.

This clonotype was counted only a few times. The chain has TRBV29-1 and TRBJ1-2; D uncertain. Between the trimmed V and J ends, which lost 6 bases and 6 bases, there was a span of 11 bases. Germline lookup yields CDR1 SQVTM and CDR2 ANQGSEA. The CDR3 spans 11 residues. In DNA, the CDR3 is TGCAGCGTGGCCTTGGTCAATGGCTACACCTTC. Its translation is CSVALVNGYTF.

In its sample, this clonotype was seen once. The chain uses TRBV14 and TRBJ1-5; the match to TRBD1 covers 7 bases. The CDR3 contains 16 residues. Germline V gene data show CDR1 as SGHDN and CDR2 as FVKESK. The V gene end was trimmed by 0 bases and the J gene end by 5 bases; junction bases not matched to a gene: 7. CDR3 coding DNA: TGTGCCAGCAGCCAAGAAAGGGACAGCGATTATCAGCCCCAGCATTTT. Amino acid sequence: CASSQERDSDYQPQHF. The whole variable domain, remainder taken from reference TRBV14 and TRBJ1-5, is EAGVTQFPSHSVIEKGQTVTLRCDPISGHDNLYWYRRVMGKEIKFLLHFVKESKQDESGMPNNRFLAERTGGTYSTLKVQPAELEDSGVYFCASSQERDSDYQPQHFGDGTRLSIL.

The chain links TRBV6-2 or TRBV6-3 to TRBJ2-7; D unresolved. The germline V and J ends were trimmed by 6 bases and 5 bases, with 8 bases remaining between them. Germline-derived CDR1 and CDR2 are MNHEY and SVGEGT. This CDR3 is 11 amino acids long. CDR3 sequence (DNA): TGTGCCAGCAGACGGCAGAACGAGCAGTACTTC. Its translation: CASRRQNEQYF.

In its sample, this clonotype was seen once. This chain links TRBV11-1 with TRBJ1-1, with D hard to call. The CDR3 is 11 amino acids. The germline V gene has CDR1 SGHAT and CDR2 FQDESV (reference sequence). Trimming left V 5 bases short and J 7 bases short, with 8 bases between. The CDR3 region is CASSHVSEAFF. CDR3 sequence (DNA): TGTGCCAGCAGCCATGTCAGTGAAGCTTTCTTT.